This entry lists 16 T cell receptor beta chains sequenced from one sample in a study of blood T cell repertoires in COVID-19. Produced via immunoSEQ multiplex PCR; TCRdb's table is partial and in-frame only. The sample lists approximately 140,000 clones; about 87% were seen once. The material sequenced was peripheral blood. The receptors shown here come from a human donor with COVID-19, enrolled during active disease. The donor label of this sample is uncertain.

Points on this clone: At one end, the junction sequence differs from germline, possibly due to a read error. CDR3 DNA sequence: TGTGCCAGCAGAGAAGGGGGCGCGGGGGGCTACACCTTC. Translated, it gives CASREGGAGGYTF. The genes are TRBV6-1 and TRBJ1-2; TRBD1 matches at 7 bases. From germline, CDR1 is MNHNS and CDR2 SASEGT. There are 13 residues in the CDR3.

The chain couples TRBV6-5 to TRBJ1-5; TRBD1 is a possible D gene (6 bases). This CDR3 has 12 amino acids. Trimming removed 7 bases at V and 4 bases at J, with 8 bases between. CDR1 is MNHEY, CDR2 SVGAGI, per germline. The CDR3 spells CASKTGNQPQHF. DNA of the CDR3: TGTGCCAGCAAAACAGGGAATCAGCCCCAGCATTTT.

This rearrangement joins TRBV9 to TRBJ1-1; D is undetermined. This CDR3 spans 15 amino acids. CDR1 and CDR2 (germline): SGDLS, YYNGEE. V lost 0 bases, J lost 5 bases, and 14 bases lay in between. CDR3 DNA: TGTGCCAGCAGCGTAGGGGGTATCGGGAGTACTGAAGCTTTCTTT. This gives the protein CASSVGGIGSTEAFF.

J is TRBJ2-7 and V is TRBV29-1, with 7 bases that match TRBD1. CDR1 SQVTM and CDR2 ANQGSEA come from the germline V gene. The ends lost 6 bases at V and 9 bases at J; junction bases unmatched: 8. The CDR3 length is 11 residues. CDR3 DNA: TGCAGCGTCGGGACAGAGAGCAGGCAGTACTTC. This gives the protein CSVGTESRQYF.

The V gene is TRBV3-1 (or the pseudogene TRBV3-2), the J gene TRBJ1-5; unclear D gene. V lost 4 bases to trimming and J lost 6 bases, with 10 bases between them. Germline assignment: CDR1 LGHDT and CDR2 YNNKEL (reference sequence). The CDR3 consists of 13 residues. The CDR3 nucleotides read TGTGCCAGCAGCCCCCCCCCGGGTCAGCCCCAGCATTTT. It yields the protein CASSPPPGQPQHF.

This clone occurred a few times. The chain uses TRBV5-4 and TRBJ2-2, with D maybe TRBD2 (5 bases). The CDR3 runs 15 residues. Per germline, CDR1 SGHNT and CDR2 YYREEE (reference sequence). V lost 0 bases and J lost 7, with 13 bases in between. For the CDR3, the DNA is TGTGCCAGCAGCTTGGGGGGAGATCGGGACGGGGAGCTGTTTTTT. Translated: CASSLGGDRDGELFF. Full variable domain (missing parts from reference TRBV5-4 and TRBJ2-2): ETGVTQSPTHLIKTRGQQVTLRCSSQSGHNTVSWYQQALGQGPQFIFQYYREEENGRGNFPPRFSGLQFPNYSSELNVNALELDDSALYLCASSLGGDRDGELFFGEGSRLTVL.

V and J are TRBV13 and TRBJ1-1; weak D call: TRBD1 (6 bases). The CDR3 totals 15 residues. V was cut by 4 bases and J by 3 bases, with 15 bases left in between. The germline gives CDR1 PRHDT, CDR2 FYEKMQ (reference sequence). The CDR3, as DNA: TGTGCCAGCAGCTCTCCCCGACAGGAGTACACTGAAGCTTTCTTT. This codes for CASSSPRQEYTEAFF. The entire variable domain, with the rest obtained from reference TRBV13 and TRBJ1-1, is as follows: AAGVIQSPRHLIKEKRETATLKCYPIPRHDTVYWYQQGPGQDPQFLISFYEKMQSDKGSIPDRFSAQQFSDYHSELNMSSLELGDSALYFCASSSPRQEYTEAFFGQGTRLTVV.

V gene TRBV7-9 combines with J gene TRBJ1-2; D might be TRBD1 (6 bases). CDR3 size: 12 residues. Trimming stripped 5 bases from V and 8 bases from J, with 12 bases between. CDR1 and CDR2 (germline): SEHNR, FQNEAQ (reference sequence). The CDR3: CASSPRTAGYTF. As DNA, the CDR3 is TGTGCCAGCAGCCCCCGGACAGCGGGCTACACCTTC.

This chain joins TRBV20-1 and TRBJ1-1; D gene unclear. The CDR3 spans 13 residues. Trimming left V 3 bases short and J 5 bases short, with 13 bases between. Germline-derived CDR1 and CDR2 are DFQATT and SNEGSKA (reference sequence). CDR3 sequence reads: CSASKTRGTEAFF. The CDR3 DNA sequence: TGCAGTGCTAGTAAGACGAGAGGGACTGAAGCTTTCTTT.

The chain couples TRBV6-5 to TRBJ2-1, with TRBD1 identical over 7 bases. This CDR3 is 12 amino acids long. Germline V gene lookup returns CDR1 MNHEY and CDR2 SVGAGI. Trimming at V came to 8 bases and at J to 8 bases, leaving 6 bases not matched to a gene. The CDR3 DNA reads as TGTGCCAGCGGCCCCACAGGGGATGAGCAGTTCTTC. It codes for CASGPTGDEQFF.

Points on this clone: A read error may account for a junction end that differs from germline. The V gene is TRBV7-7, the J gene TRBJ2-5, with 10 bases aligning to TRBD2. This CDR3 comprises 18 residues. Per germline, CDR1 SSHAT and CDR2 FNYEAQ (reference sequence). This CDR3 is CASSLTVSGGGSKETQYF. The CDR3 DNA sequence: TGTGCTAGCAGCTTAACGGTCAGCGGGGGGGGGTCGAAGGAGACCCAGTACTTC.

The genes are TRBV5-6 and TRBJ1-4, with TRBD1 matching over 7 bases. Germline V gene data show CDR1 as SGHDT and CDR2 as YYEEEE. Trimming removed 4 bases from V and 0 bases from J; junction bases left unmatched: 6. This CDR3 spans 16 amino acids. CDR3 protein: CASSPSGTATNEKLFF. CDR3 in DNA: TGTGCCAGCAGCCCGTCCGGGACAGCAACTAATGAAAAACTGTTTTTT.

This chain connects TRBV3-1 (or the pseudogene TRBV3-2) to TRBJ1-2; D might be TRBD1 (6 bases). V was trimmed by 0 bases and J by 3 bases, leaving 8 bases between them. The CDR3 is 14 amino acids. CDR1 and CDR2 from the germline V gene are LGHDT and YNNKEL (reference sequence). Written as DNA, the CDR3 is TGTGCCAGCAGCCAAGATACAGGGTACTATGGCTACACCTTC. Encoded protein: CASSQDTGYYGYTF.

The rearrangement joins TRBV30 to TRBJ1-1; D is unclear. The germline gives CDR1 GTSNPN, CDR2 SVGIG (reference sequence). The ends were cut back, 1 base at V and 1 base at J, with 7 bases in the middle. CDR3 size: 13 residues. The CDR3 is CAWSGLGNTEAFF. The CDR3 DNA follows: TGTGCCTGGAGTGGTCTCGGGAACACTGAAGCTTTCTTT.

The chain recombines TRBV4-2 with TRBJ1-1; TRBD1 matches at 8 bases. The CDR3 has 16 amino acids. Trimming cost V 3 bases and J 4 bases; bases outside gene matches: 10. Looked up from germline, CDR1 is LGHNA and CDR2 is YNFKEQ. The CDR3, as DNA: TGTGCCAGCAGCCACCCCCACAGGGGGGGGGCCACTGAAGCTTTCTTT. Translation: CASSHPHRGGATEAFF.

The V call is TRBV9, the J call TRBJ1-2; D may be TRBD1 (6 bases). The CDR3 sequence is 15 residues long. V gave up 4 bases and J gave up 4 bases, with 17 bases separating them. Germline lookup yields CDR1 SGDLS and CDR2 YYNGEE. CDR3 protein: CASSPSGASGYGYTF. In DNA, the CDR3 is TGTGCCAGCAGCCCCTCGGGGGCTAGCGGCTATGGCTACACCTTC.